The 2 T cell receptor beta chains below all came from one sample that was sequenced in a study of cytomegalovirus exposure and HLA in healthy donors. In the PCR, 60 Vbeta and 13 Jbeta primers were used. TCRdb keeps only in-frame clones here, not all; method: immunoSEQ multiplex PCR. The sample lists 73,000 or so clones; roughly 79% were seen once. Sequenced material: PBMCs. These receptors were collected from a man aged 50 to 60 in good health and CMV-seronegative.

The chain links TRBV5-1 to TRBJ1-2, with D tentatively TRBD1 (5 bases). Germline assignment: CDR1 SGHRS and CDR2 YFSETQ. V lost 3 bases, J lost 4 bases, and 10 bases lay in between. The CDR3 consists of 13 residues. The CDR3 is CASSWGVGYGYTF. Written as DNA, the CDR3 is TGCGCCAGCAGCTGGGGGGTTGGCTATGGCTACACCTTC.

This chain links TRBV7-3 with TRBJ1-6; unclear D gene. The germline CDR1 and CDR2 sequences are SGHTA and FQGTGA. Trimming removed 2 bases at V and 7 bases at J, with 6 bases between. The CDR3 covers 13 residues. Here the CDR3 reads CASSLGQNSPLHF. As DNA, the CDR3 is TGTGCCAGCAGCTTAGGGCAGAATTCACCCCTCCACTTT. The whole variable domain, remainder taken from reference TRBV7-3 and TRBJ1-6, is GAGVSQTPSNKVTEKGKYVELRCDPISGHTALYWYRQSLGQGPEFLIYFQGTGAADDSGLPNDRFFAVRPEGSVSTLKIQRTERGDSAVYLCASSLGQNSPLHFGNGTRLTVT.